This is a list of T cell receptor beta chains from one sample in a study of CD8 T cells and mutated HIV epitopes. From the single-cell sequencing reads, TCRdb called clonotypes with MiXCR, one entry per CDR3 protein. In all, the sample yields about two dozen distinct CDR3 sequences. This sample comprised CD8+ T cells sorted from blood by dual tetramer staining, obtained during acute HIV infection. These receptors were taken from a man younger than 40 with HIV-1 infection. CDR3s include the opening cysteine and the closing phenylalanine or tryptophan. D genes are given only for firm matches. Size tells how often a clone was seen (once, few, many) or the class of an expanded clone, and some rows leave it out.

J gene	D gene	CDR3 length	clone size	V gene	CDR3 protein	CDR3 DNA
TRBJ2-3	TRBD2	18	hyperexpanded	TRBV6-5	CASSYSPPGLAGVVTQYF	TGTGCCAGCAGTTACTCACCTCCGGGACTAGCGGGAGTGGTTACGCAGTATTTT
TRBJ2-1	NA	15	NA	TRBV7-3	CASSFGVVDTDTQFF	TGTGCCAGCAGCTTCGGCGTGGTGGACACAGATACGCAGTTCTTC
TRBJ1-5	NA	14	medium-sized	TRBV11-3	CAIITSDSNQPQHF	TGTGCCATCATAACCAGCGATAGCAATCAGCCCCAGCATTTT
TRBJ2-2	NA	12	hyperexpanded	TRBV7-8	CASSQGDGELFF	TGTGCCAGCAGCCAGGGCGATGGGGAGCTGTTTTTT
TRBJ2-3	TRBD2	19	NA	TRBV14	CASNQGNPGLAGLTDTHYF	TGTGCCAGCAACCAAGGTAACCCGGGACTAGCGGGACTCACAGATACGCATTATTTT
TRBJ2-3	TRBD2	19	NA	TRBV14	CASSQDNPGLARLTDTQYF	TGTGCCAGCAGCCAAGATAACCCGGGACTAGCGAGGCTCACAGATACGCAATATTTT
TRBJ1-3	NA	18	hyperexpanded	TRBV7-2	CASSLDPTGTMAGNTIYF	TGTGCCAGCAGCTTAGACCCAACAGGGACTATGGCTGGAAACACCATATATTTT
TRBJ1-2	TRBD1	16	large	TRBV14	CASSQWDQGQDDGYTF	TGTGCCAGCAGCCAATGGGACCAAGGACAGGACGATGGCTACACCTTC